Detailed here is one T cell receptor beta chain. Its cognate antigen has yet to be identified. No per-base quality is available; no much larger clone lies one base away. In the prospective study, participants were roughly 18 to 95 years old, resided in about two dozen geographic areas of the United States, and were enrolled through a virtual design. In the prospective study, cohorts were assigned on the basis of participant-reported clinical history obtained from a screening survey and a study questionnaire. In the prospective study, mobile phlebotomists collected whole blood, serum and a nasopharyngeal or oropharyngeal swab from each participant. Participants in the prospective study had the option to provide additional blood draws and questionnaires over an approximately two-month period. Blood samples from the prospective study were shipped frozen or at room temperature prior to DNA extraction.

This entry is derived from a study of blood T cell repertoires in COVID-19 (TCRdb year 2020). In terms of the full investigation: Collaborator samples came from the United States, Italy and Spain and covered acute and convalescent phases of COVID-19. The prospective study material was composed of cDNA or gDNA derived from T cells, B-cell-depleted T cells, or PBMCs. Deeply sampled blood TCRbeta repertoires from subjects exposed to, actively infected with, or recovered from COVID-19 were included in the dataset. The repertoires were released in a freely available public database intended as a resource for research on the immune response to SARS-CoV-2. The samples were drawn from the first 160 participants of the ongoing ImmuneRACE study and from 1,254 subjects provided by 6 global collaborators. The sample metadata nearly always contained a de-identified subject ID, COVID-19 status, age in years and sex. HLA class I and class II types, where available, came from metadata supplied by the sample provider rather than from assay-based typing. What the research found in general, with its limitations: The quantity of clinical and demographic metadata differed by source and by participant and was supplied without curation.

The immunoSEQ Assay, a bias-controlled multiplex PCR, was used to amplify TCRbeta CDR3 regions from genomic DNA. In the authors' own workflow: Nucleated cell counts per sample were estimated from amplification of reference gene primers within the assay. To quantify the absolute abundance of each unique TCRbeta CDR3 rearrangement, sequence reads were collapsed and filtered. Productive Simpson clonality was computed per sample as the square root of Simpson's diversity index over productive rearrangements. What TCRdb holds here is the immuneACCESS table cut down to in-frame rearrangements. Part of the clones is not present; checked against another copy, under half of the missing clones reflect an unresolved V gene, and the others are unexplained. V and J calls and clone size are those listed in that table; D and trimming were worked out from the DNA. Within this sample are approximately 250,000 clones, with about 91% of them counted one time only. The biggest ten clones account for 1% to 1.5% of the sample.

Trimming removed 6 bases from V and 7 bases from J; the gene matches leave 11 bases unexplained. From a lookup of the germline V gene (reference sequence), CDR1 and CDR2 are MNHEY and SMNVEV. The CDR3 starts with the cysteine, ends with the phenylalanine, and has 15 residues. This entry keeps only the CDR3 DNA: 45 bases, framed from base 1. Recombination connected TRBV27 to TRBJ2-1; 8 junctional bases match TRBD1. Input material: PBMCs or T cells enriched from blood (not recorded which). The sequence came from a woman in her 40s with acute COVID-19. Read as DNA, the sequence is TGTGCCAGCAGCGAAGAAACAGGGGGGCAGAATGAGCAGTTCTTC. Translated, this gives CASSEETGGQNEQFF.